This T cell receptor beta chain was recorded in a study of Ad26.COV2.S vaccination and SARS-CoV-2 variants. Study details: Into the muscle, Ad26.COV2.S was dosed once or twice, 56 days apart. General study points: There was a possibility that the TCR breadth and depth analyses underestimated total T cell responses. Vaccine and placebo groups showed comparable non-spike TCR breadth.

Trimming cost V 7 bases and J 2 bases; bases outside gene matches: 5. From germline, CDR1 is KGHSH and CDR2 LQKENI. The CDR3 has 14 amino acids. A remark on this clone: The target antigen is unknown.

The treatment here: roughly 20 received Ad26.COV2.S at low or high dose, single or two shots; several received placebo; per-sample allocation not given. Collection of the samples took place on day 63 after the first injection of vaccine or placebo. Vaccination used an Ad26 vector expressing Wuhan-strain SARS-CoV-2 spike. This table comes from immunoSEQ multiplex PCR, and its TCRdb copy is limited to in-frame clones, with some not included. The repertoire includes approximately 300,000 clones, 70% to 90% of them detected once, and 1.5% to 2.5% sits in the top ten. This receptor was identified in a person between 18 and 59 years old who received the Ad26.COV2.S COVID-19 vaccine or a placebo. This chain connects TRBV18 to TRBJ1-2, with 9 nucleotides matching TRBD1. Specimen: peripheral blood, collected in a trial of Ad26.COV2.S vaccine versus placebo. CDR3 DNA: TGTGCCAGCTTAGGACAGGGGAACAACTATGGCTACACCTTC. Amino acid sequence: CASLGQGNNYGYTF.